This T cell receptor (beta chain) came from a study of cytomegalovirus exposure and HLA in healthy donors. Germline V lookup: CDR1 KGHSH, CDR2 LQKENI. The CDR3 is 14 amino acids. General study findings and limits: A few chains linked to CMV were shown in vitro to be specific for CMV antigens.

Sequencing was performed with immunoSEQ multiplex PCR; in TCRdb, only in-frame clones are kept and a portion is missing. Of 60,000 to 75,000 clones in the sample, over 90% were seen once. Concerning this clone itself: Its antigen is still unknown. The junction departs from germline at one end; a sequencing error may be responsible.

This TCR came from a woman aged 18-35 years in good health and CMV-seropositive. The rearrangement joins TRBV18 to TRBJ1-3; TRBD1 might be the D (6 bases). The sample was PBMCs. The DNA for the CDR3 is TGTGCCAGCTCGGGGACAAGCTCTGGAAACTCCATATATTTT. Residues: CASSGTSSGNSIYF.